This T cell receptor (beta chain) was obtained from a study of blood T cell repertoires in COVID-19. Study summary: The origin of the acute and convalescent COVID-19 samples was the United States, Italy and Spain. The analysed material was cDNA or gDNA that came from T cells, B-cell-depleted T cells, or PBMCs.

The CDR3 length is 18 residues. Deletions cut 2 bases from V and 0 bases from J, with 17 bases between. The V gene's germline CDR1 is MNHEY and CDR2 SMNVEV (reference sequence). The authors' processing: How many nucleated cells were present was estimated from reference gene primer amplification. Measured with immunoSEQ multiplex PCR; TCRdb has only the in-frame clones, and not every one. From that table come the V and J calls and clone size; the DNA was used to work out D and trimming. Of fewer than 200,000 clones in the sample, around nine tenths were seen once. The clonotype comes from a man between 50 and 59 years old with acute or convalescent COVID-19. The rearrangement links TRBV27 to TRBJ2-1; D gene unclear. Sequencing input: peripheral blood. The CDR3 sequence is CASSLRRPPIRSYNEQFF. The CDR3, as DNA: TGTGCCAGCAGTTTACGCAGGCCACCCATTCGCTCCTACAATGAGCAGTTCTTC.